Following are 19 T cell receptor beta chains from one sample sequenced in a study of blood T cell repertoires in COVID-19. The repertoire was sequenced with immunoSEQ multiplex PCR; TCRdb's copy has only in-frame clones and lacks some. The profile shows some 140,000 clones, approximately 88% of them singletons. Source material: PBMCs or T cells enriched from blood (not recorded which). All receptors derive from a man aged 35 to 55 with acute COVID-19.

DNA of the CDR3: TGTGCCAGCAGCCCGGGGACAGGGGGCTACGAGCAGTACTTC. Protein: CASSPGTGGYEQYF. The chain is built from TRBV11-2 and TRBJ2-7; 11 nucleotides align to TRBD1. The ends lost 5 bases at V and 3 bases at J; junction bases unmatched: 3. The length of the CDR3 is 14 residues. Germline CDR1 reads SGHAT; CDR2 reads FQNNGV.

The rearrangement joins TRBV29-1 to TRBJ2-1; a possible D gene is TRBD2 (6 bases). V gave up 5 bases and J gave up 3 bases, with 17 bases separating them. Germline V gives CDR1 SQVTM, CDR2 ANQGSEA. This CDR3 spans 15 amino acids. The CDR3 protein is CSVQSSVTNYNEQFF. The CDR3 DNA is TGCAGCGTTCAGTCTAGCGTTACGAACTACAATGAGCAGTTCTTC.

The CDR3 DNA is TGTGCCAGCAGTGACTCTAGCGGGAGGGTCTTTCGTAACGAGCAGTACTTC. This translates into CASSDSSGRVFRNEQYF. V is TRBV6-4 and J is TRBJ2-7; 11 bases match TRBD2. The germline V gene encodes CDR1 MRHNA and CDR2 SNTAGT. Trimming cost V 0 bases and J 5 bases; bases outside gene matches: 9. The CDR3 consists of 17 residues.

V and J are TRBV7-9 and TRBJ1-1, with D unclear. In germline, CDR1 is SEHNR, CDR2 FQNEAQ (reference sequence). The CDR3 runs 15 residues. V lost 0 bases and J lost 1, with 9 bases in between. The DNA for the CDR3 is TGTGCCAGCAGCTTAGCGGCGGTTTCGAACACTGAAGCTTTCTTT. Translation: CASSLAAVSNTEAFF.

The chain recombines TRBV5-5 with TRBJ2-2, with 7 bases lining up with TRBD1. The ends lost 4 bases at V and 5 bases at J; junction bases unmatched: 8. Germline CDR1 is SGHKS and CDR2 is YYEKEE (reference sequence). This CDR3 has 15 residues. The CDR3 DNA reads TGTGCCAGCAGCCACGGGACAGCAATAACCGGGGAGCTGTTTTTT. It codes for CASSHGTAITGELFF.

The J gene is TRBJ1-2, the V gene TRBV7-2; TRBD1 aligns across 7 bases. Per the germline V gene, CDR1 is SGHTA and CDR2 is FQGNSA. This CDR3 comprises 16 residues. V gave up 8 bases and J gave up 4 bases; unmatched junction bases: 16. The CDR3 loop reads CASSYGGGREPYGYTF. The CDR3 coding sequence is TGTGCCAGCTCCTACGGAGGGGGCAGGGAACCCTATGGCTACACCTTC.

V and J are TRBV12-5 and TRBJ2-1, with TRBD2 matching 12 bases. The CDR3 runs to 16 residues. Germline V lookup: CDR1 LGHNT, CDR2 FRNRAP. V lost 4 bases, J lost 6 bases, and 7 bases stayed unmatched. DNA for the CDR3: TGTGCTAGTGGTTCCTCCCTAGCGGGAGGGATCAATGAGCAGTTCTTC. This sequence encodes CASGSSLAGGINEQFF.

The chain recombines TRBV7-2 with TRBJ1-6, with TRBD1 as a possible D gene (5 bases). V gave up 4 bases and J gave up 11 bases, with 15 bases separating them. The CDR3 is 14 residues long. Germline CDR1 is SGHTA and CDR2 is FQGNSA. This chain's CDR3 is CASSSRWRGAPLHF. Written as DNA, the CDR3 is TGTGCCAGCAGCTCCCGCTGGCGGGGGGCACCCCTCCACTTT.

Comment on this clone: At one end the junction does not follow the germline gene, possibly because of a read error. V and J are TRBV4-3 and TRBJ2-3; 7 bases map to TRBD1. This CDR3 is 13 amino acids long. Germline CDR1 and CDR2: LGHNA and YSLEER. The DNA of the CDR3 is TGCGCCAGCAGCCAGGGGTCAGAGGACAGGCTAATTTTT. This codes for CASSQGSEDRLIF.

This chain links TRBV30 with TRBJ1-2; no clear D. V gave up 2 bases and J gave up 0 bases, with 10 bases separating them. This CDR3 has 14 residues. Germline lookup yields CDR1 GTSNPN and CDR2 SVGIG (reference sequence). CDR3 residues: CAWSLAGANYGYTF. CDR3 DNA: TGTGCCTGGAGTCTGGCCGGAGCTAACTATGGCTACACCTTC.

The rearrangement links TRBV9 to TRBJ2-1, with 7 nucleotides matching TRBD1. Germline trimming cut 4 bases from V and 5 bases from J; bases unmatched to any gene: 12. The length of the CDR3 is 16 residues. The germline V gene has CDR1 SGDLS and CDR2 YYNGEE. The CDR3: CASSPHVGQVNNEQFF. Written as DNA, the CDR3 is TGTGCCAGCAGCCCCCACGTCGGACAGGTCAACAATGAGCAGTTCTTC.

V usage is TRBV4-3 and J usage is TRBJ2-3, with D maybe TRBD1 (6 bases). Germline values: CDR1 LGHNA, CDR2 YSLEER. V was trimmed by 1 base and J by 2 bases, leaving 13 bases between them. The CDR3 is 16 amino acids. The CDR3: CASSQGGQTDTDTQYF. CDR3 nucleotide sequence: TGCGCCAGCAGCCAAGGAGGACAGACTGACACAGATACGCAGTATTTT.

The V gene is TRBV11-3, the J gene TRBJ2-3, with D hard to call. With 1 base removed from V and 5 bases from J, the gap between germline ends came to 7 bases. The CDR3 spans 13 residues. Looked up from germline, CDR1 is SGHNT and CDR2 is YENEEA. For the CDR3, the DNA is TGTGCCAGCAGCTTAGGGTACAGAGATACGCAGTATTTT. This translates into CASSLGYRDTQYF.

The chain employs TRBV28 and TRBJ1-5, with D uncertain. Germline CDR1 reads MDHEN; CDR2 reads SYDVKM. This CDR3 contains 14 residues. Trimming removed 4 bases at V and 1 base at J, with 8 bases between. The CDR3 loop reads CASSYVVSNQPQHF. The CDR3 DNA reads TGTGCCAGCAGTTACGTAGTAAGCAATCAGCCCCAGCATTTT.

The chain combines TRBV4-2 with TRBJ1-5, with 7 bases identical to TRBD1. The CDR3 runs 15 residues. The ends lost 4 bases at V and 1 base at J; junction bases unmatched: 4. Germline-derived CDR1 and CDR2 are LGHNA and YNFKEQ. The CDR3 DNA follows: TGTGCCAGCAGCCCCCTACAGGGGAGCAATCAGCCCCAGCATTTT. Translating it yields CASSPLQGSNQPQHF.

CDR3: CASREALLYEQYF. In DNA form, the CDR3 reads TGTGCCAGCCGTGAGGCTCTATTATACGAGCAGTACTTC. This chain joins TRBV7-2 and TRBJ2-7; D not certain. The V gene's germline CDR1 is SGHTA and CDR2 FQGNSA. Deletions cut 8 bases from V and 4 bases from J, with 15 bases between. The CDR3 totals 13 residues. Complete variable domain (other parts from reference TRBV7-2 and TRBJ2-7): GAGVSQSPSNKVTEKGKDVELRCDPISGHTALYWYRQSLGQGLEFLIYFQGNSAPDKSGLPSDRFSAERTGGSVSTLTIQRTQQEDSAVYLCASREALLYEQYFGPGTRLTVT.

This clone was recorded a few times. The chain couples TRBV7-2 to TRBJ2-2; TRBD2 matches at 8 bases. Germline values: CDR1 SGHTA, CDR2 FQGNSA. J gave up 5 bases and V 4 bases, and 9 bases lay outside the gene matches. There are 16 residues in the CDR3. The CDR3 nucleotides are TGTGCCAGCAGCTCCCCCGCGGGGGGAGCTACCGGGGAGCTGTTTTTT. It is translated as CASSSPAGGATGELFF.

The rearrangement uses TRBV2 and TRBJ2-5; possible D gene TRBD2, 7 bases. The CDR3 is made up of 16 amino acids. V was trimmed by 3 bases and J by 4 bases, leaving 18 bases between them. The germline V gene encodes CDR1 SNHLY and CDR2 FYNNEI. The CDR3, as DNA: TGTGCCAGCAGTGATCCTGGGGAGGGGGAGGGAGAGACCCAGTACTTC. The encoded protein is CASSDPGEGEGETQYF.

The CDR3 region has the DNA TGCAGCACTACTCACGACAGGGCCGCCGGGGAGCTGTTTTTT. Translated, it gives CSTTHDRAAGELFF. The chain uses TRBV29-1 and TRBJ2-2, with 7 nucleotides matching TRBD1. The CDR3 spans 14 residues. Germline values: CDR1 SQVTM, CDR2 ANQGSEA. J lost 6 bases, V lost 8 bases, and 12 bases had no gene match.